This T cell receptor (beta chain) originates from a study of control samples from healthy donors and cancer patients. Method: immunoSEQ multiplex PCR; TCRdb's copy keeps in-frame clones and lacks some. The repertoire holds 130,000 to 150,000 clones, with approximately 88% as singletons. As to this clone: Different DNA sequences within this sample yield the same CDR3.

Sequencing input: blood. The sequence derives from a man aged 25-45 years in good health.

As DNA, the CDR3 is TGTGCCAGCAGTTATGTTGGATACCAAGAGACCCAGTACTTC. Amino acid sequence: CASSYVGYQETQYF. This chain connects TRBV6-2 or TRBV6-3 to TRBJ2-5, with D unclear. The CDR3 has 14 amino acids. The V and J ends lost 3 bases and 0 bases respectively, with 8 bases between them. Germline V gene sequence: CDR1 MNHEY, CDR2 SVGEGT.